Presented here are 18 T cell receptor beta chains from one specimen sequenced in a study of T cells in Graves' hyperthyroidism and ophthalmopathy. From RNA transcripts, TCR beta CDR3 regions were amplified. With the HTBI primer set, the TCR CDR3 went through a first round of RT-PCR. TCRdb re-analysed the multiplex PCR reads in MiXCR, keeping a single row per CDR3 protein. The sample shows some 340,000 distinct CDR3 sequences, roughly 13% of them seen only once. The sequenced sample was blood. The receptors were sampled from a woman between 40 and 50 years old with Graves' ophthalmopathy.

This clonotype was counted ten times or more. The chain combines TRBV7-9 with TRBJ2-3; 9 positions agree with TRBD2. Germline V lookup: CDR1 SEHNR, CDR2 FQNEAQ (reference sequence). This CDR3 has 16 amino acids. The J segment lost 2 bases and the V segment lost 1 base, leaving 4 bases of the junction unmatched. The CDR3 reads CASSLGSSGTTDTQYF. The CDR3 DNA reads as TGTGCCAGCAGCTTAGGGTCTAGCGGGACCACAGATACGCAGTATTTT.

The rearrangement links TRBV27 to TRBJ1-2, with D possibly being TRBD1 (5 bases). The CDR3 loop spans 16 amino acids. Germline V gene sequence: CDR1 MNHEY, CDR2 SMNVEV (reference sequence). CDR3 residues: CARSPTPGGGNYGYTF. The CDR3 region has the DNA TGTGCGAGGAGTCCCACCCCCGGGGGAGGTAACTATGGCTACACCTTC.

This clonotype showed up just once. Being one base from a much bigger clone, this may be a read error. The chain couples TRBV29-1 to TRBJ1-3, with TRBD1 identical over 7 bases. Germline V CDR1 and CDR2: SQVTM, ANQGSEA. J was trimmed by 7 bases and V by 5 bases; bases with no gene match: 8. This CDR3 spans 13 amino acids. CDR3 in amino acids: CSVSVGGLNTIYF. DNA for the CDR3: TGCAGCGTTTCGGTAGGGGGCTTGAACACCATATATTTT.

The table lists this clonotype with many counts. The chain joins TRBV19 to TRBJ2-7, with 11 bases that match TRBD2. This CDR3 is 18 amino acids long. CDR1 and CDR2 (germline): LNHDA, SQIVND (reference sequence). Trimming cost V 3 bases and J 0 bases; bases outside gene matches: 10. The CDR3 spells CASSIIGLAGGSSYEQYF. DNA of the CDR3: TGTGCCAGTAGTATCATCGGACTAGCGGGTGGGAGCTCCTACGAGCAGTACTTC.

This clonotype was seen many times. The V gene is TRBV27, the J gene TRBJ1-5; D is undetermined. The CDR3 runs 13 residues. Per germline, CDR1 MNHEY and CDR2 SMNVEV (reference sequence). The V end was cut by 5 bases, the J end by 9 bases, with 14 bases between. The CDR3 DNA is TGTGCCAGCAGTCCTAGTTCCCGATGGCCCCAGCATTTT. Residues: CASSPSSRWPQHF.

This clonotype was detected only a few times. The CDR3: CASSSLPRVETQYF. In DNA, the CDR3 is TGCGCCAGCAGCTCCCTACCCAGGGTAGAGACCCAGTACTTC. The chain combines TRBV5-1 with TRBJ2-5; tentatively, D is TRBD1 (5 bases). V was clipped by 3 bases and J by 4 bases, with 13 bases between them. The length of the CDR3 is 14 residues. From germline, CDR1 is SGHRS and CDR2 YFSETQ.

This clonotype appeared many times. The DNA for the CDR3 is TGTGCCAGCAGCGTCGGGACAGGGCGATCCACTGAAGCTTTCTTT. Its protein product is CASSVGTGRSTEAFF. The chain recombines TRBV9 with TRBJ1-1, with 9 bases lining up with TRBD1. The CDR3 covers 15 residues. Germline CDR1 is SGDLS and CDR2 is YYNGEE. Unmatched junction bases numbered 6, after V lost 2 bases and J lost 4 bases.

On this clonotype: One base away lies a much larger clone, so this may be a sequencing read error. The chain combines TRBV28 with TRBJ1-1, with D possibly being TRBD1 (6 bases). With 5 bases removed from V and 4 bases from J, the gap between germline ends came to 11 bases. From germline, CDR1 is MDHEN and CDR2 SYDVKM. The CDR3 runs to 13 residues. CDR3 coding DNA: TGTGCCAGCAGTGGGGCAGGGGCCACTGAAGCTTTCTTT. This encodes CASSGAGATEAFF.

This clonotype has ten or more counts. The chain has TRBV12-3 or TRBV12-4 and TRBJ1-5, with D possibly matching TRBD1 (5 bases). This CDR3 has 15 residues. The germline V and J ends were trimmed by 4 bases and 3 bases, with 13 bases remaining between them. The CDR3 spells CASSSPQGNNQPQHF. Written as DNA, the CDR3 is TGTGCCAGCAGTTCCCCGCAGGGTAACAATCAGCCCCAGCATTTT.

This clonotype showed up many times. The genes are TRBV7-8 and TRBJ2-5; D remains unclear. Germline CDR1 is SGHVS and CDR2 is FQNEAQ. The V end was cut by 5 bases, the J end by 2 bases, with 6 bases between. The CDR3 runs to 12 residues. The CDR3 is CASSVSQETQYF. For the CDR3, the DNA is TGTGCCAGCAGCGTCTCTCAAGAGACCCAGTACTTC.

This clonotype appeared many times. V usage is TRBV12-3 or TRBV12-4 and J usage is TRBJ2-5, with a possible D match to TRBD2 (6 bases). The CDR3 runs to 18 residues. Trimming took off 3 bases at V and 2 bases at J, with 22 bases between the two ends. The CDR3 DNA is TGTGCCAGCAGTTTTGAGTGGCGGGACTCAGGCGGGCAAGAGACCCAGTACTTC. This translates into CASSFEWRDSGGQETQYF.

The rearrangement links TRBV11-2 to TRBJ2-7; TRBD2 matches 7 bases. The V gene's germline CDR1 is SGHAT and CDR2 FQNNGV. The CDR3 length is 15 residues. V was pared by 5 bases and J by 6 bases, with 13 bases of the junction left unmatched. DNA of the CDR3: TGTGCCAGCAGCCAACTCAGGGAGGGTTTCTCCGAGCAGTACTTC. Residues: CASSQLREGFSEQYF.

This clonotype came up many times. The J gene is TRBJ1-6, the V gene TRBV27; D remains unclear. V lost 3 bases and J 1 base, leaving 13 bases between the germline ends. Germline V gene data show CDR1 as MNHEY and CDR2 as SMNVEV (reference sequence). This CDR3 comprises 17 residues. CDR3 bases: TGTGCCAGCAGTTTTTCCCAAACCGGGTCCTATAATTCACCCCTCCACTTT. It codes for CASSFSQTGSYNSPLHF.

This clonotype was counted at least ten times. The rearrangement uses TRBV12-3 or TRBV12-4 and TRBJ2-7; no reliable D call. V dropped 2 bases and J dropped 4 bases, with 9 bases sitting between them. This CDR3 comprises 13 residues. The CDR3 sequence: CASSLSPGYEQYF. DNA of the CDR3: TGTGCCAGCAGTTTAAGTCCGGGTTACGAGCAGTACTTC.

The table lists this clonotype with many counts. The chain combines TRBV28 with TRBJ2-7; TRBD2 matches 8 bases. The CDR3 runs 14 residues. Looked up from germline, CDR1 is MDHEN and CDR2 is SYDVKM. Trimming at V came to 7 bases and at J to 2 bases, leaving 7 bases not matched to a gene. The CDR3 is CASNLGLETYEQYF. For the CDR3, the DNA is TGTGCCAGCAATTTGGGACTAGAGACCTACGAGCAGTACTTC. Supplemented by reference TRBV28 and TRBJ2-7, the full variable domain reads DVKVTQSSRYLVKRTGEKVFLECVQDMDHENMFWYRQDPGLGLRLIYFSYDVKMKEKGDIPEGYSVSREKKERFSLILESASTNQTSMYLCASNLGLETYEQYFGPGTRLTVT.

There are many counts of this clonotype. The chain carries TRBV20-1 and TRBJ2-1, with D hard to call. The germline CDR1 and CDR2 sequences are DFQATT and SNEGSKA (reference sequence). V was pared by 5 bases and J by 4 bases, with 3 bases between. The CDR3 contains 10 residues. The CDR3 is CSAVYNEQFF. Written as DNA, the CDR3 is TGCAGTGCTGTTTACAATGAGCAGTTCTTC.

V usage is TRBV18 and J usage is TRBJ2-2; perhaps TRBD2 as D (5 bases). The CDR3 sequence is 15 residues long. Trimming cost V 4 bases and J 1 base, with 10 bases left between them. CDR1 is KGHSH and CDR2 is LQKENI in the germline V gene. The CDR3 region is CASSRTGKNTGELFF. CDR3 sequence (DNA): TGTGCCAGCTCACGAACCGGGAAGAACACCGGGGAGCTGTTTTTT.

The CDR3 DNA reads as TGTGCCAGCAGTGTAACAGGACTTAATGAAAAACTGTTTTTT. As protein: CASSVTGLNEKLFF. J is TRBJ1-4 and V is TRBV5-5; D perhaps matches TRBD1 (5 bases). The germline V gene has CDR1 SGHKS and CDR2 YYEKEE (reference sequence). Deletions cut 5 bases from V and 4 bases from J, with 12 bases between. The CDR3 consists of 14 residues.